One sample yielded the 3 T cell receptor beta chains listed below, sequenced in a study of cytomegalovirus exposure and HLA in healthy donors. The method was immunoSEQ multiplex PCR; TCRdb's version includes in-frame clones alone and lacks a portion of them. The sample consists of roughly 71,000 clones, approximately 94% of them appearing once. Sequenced material: PBMCs. The receptors derive from a woman between 18 and 29 years old in good health and CMV-seronegative.

V usage is TRBV5-1 and J usage is TRBJ1-2; D is ambiguous. Trimming pared 0 bases from V and 1 base from J, leaving 10 bases between. Germline CDR1 SGHRS, CDR2 YFSETQ. The CDR3 has 15 amino acids. CDR3 residues: CASSLAGGYNYGYTF. The CDR3, as DNA: TGCGCCAGCAGCTTGGCCGGAGGGTATAACTATGGCTACACCTTC.

The chain recombines TRBV12-5 with TRBJ2-1; D is unresolved. V lost 3 bases to trimming and J lost 11 bases, with 11 bases between them. This CDR3 is 12 amino acids long. Germline values: CDR1 LGHNT, CDR2 FRNRAP. The CDR3 here is CASGLAPPKQFF. The CDR3 coding sequence is TGTGCTAGTGGTTTAGCCCCCCCAAAGCAGTTCTTC. Based on the CDR3 plus reference TRBV12-5 and TRBJ2-1, the full variable domain is DARVTQTPRHKVTEMGQEVTMRCQPILGHNTVFWYRQTMMQGLELLAYFRNRAPLDDSGMPKDRFSAEMPDATLATLKIQPSEPRDSAVYFCASGLAPPKQFFGPGTRLTVL.

This chain uses TRBV19 with TRBJ2-7, with 7 positions matching TRBD1. V shed 6 bases, J shed 3 bases, and the junction held 5 bases outside the gene matches. CDR1 and CDR2 (germline): LNHDA, SQIVND (reference sequence). There are 13 residues in the CDR3. The CDR3 coding sequence is TGTGCCAGTAGGAGAGGGGGCTTCTACGAGCAGTACTTC. Its translation is CASRRGGFYEQYF.